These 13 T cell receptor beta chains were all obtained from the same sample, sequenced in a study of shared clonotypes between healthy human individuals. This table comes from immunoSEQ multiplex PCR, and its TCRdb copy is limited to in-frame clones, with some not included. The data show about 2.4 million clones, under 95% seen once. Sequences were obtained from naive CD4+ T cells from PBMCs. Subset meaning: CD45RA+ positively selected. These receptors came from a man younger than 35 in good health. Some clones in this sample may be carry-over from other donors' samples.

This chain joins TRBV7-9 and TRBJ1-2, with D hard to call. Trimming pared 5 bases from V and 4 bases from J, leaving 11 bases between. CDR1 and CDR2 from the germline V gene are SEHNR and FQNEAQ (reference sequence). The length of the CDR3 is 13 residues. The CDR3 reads CASSPVPSYGYTF. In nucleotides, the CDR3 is TGTGCCAGCAGCCCGGTTCCGAGCTATGGCTACACCTTC.

CDR3 residues: CASSEPRGGTGNTIYF. The CDR3 nucleotides read TGTGCCAGCAGCGAGCCAAGAGGGGGGACTGGAAACACCATATATTTT. This chain links TRBV7-6 with TRBJ1-3; D might be TRBD1 (6 bases). V lost 5 bases and J lost 2, with 16 bases in between. Germline assignment: CDR1 SGHVS and CDR2 FNYEAQ. The CDR3 spans 16 residues.

In DNA, the CDR3 is TGTGCCAGCAGTCAGACAGGGGGCGCCCAGCGGGAGGGCCTCGAGCAGTACTTC. Translated, it gives CASSQTGGAQREGLEQYF. The rearrangement uses TRBV7-3 and TRBJ2-7; D may correspond to TRBD1 or TRBD2 (10 bases each). From germline, CDR1 is SGHTA and CDR2 FQGTGA. This CDR3 comprises 18 residues. Trimming left V 6 bases short and J 6 bases short, with 30 bases between.

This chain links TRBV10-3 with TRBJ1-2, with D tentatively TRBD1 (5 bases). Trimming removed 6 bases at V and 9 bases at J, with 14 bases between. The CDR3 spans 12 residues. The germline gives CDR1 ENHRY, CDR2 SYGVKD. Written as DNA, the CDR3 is TGTGCCATCAGCGAGGGACCCTCCCGCTACACCTTC. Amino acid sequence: CAISEGPSRYTF.

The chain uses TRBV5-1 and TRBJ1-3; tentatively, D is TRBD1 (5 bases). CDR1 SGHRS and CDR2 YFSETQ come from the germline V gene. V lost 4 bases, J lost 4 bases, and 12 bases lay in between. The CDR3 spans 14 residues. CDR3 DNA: TGCGCCAGCAGCCATGGGGGTTCCGGAAACACCATATATTTT. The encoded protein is CASSHGGSGNTIYF.

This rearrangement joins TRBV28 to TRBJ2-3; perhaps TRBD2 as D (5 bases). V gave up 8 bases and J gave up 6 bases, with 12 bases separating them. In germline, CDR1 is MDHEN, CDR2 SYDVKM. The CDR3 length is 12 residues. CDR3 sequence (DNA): TGTGCCAGCTGGGAGAGGGTGGATACGCAGTATTTT. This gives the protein CASWERVDTQYF.

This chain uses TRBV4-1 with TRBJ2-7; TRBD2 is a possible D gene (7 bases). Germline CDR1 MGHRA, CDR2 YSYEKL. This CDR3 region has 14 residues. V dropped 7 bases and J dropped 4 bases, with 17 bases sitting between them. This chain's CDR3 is CASTRGPLEYEQYF. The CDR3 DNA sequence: TGCGCCAGCACGCGGGGGCCCCTTGAATACGAGCAGTACTTC.

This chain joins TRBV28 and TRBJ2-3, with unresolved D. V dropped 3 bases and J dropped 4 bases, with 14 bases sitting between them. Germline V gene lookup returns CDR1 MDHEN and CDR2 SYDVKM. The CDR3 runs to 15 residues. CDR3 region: CASSFAQARPDTQYF. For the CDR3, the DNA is TGTGCCAGCAGTTTTGCCCAGGCTCGGCCAGATACGCAGTATTTT.

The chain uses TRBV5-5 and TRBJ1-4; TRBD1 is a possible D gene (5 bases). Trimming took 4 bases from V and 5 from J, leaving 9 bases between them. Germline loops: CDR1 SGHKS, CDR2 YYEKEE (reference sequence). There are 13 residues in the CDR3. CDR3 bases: TGTGCCAGCAGCGGGGCCCCCAATGAAAAACTGTTTTTT. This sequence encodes CASSGAPNEKLFF.

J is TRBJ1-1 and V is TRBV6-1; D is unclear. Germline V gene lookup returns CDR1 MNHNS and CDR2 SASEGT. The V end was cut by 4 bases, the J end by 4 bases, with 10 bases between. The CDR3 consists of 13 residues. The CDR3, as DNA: TGTGCCAGCAGTGTTGGGGAGTTCACTGAAGCTTTCTTT. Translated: CASSVGEFTEAFF.

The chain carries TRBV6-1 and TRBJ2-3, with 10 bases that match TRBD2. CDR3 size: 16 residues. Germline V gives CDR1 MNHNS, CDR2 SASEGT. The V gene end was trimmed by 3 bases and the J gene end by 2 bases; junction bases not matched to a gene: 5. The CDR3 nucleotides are TGTGCCAGCAGTGACCCTAGCGGGGGCTCCACAGATACGCAGTATTTT. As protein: CASSDPSGGSTDTQYF.

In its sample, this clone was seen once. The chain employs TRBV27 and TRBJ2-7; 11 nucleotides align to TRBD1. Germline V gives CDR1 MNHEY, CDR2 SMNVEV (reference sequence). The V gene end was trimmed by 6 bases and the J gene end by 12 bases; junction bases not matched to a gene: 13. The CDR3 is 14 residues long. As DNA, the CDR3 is TGTGCCAGCAGCCGCGCCGGGACAGGGGGAGTTCGGTACTTC. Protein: CASSRAGTGGVRYF.

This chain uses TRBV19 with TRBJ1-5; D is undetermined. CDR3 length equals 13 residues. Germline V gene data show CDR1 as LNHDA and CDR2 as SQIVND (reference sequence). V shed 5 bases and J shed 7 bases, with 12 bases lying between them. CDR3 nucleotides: TGTGCCAGTAGTGAAAATAGGTGGCAGCCCCAGCATTTT. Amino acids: CASSENRWQPQHF.